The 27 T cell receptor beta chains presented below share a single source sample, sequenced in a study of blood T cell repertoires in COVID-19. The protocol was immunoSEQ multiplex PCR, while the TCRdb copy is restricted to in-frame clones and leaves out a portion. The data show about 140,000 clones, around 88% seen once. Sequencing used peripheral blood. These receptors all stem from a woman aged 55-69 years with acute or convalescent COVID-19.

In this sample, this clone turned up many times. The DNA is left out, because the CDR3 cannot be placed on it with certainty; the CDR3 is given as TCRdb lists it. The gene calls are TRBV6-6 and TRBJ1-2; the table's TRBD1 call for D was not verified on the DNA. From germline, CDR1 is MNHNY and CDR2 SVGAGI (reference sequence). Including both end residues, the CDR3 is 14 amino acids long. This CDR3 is CASILDRQNYGYTF.

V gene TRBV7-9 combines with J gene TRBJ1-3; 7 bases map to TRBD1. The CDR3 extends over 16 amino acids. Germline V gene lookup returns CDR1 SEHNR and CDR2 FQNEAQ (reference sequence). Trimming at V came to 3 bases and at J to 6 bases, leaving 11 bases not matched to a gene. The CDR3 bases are TGTGCCAGCAGCTTTGTACAGGGGACATTACCAAACACCATATATTTT. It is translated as CASSFVQGTLPNTIYF.

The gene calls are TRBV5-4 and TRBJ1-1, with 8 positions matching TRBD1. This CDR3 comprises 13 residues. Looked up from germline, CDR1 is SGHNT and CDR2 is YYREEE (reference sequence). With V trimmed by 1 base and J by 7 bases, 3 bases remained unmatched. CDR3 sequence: CASSLTGGVEAFF. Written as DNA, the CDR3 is TGTGCCAGCAGCTTGACAGGGGGGGTTGAAGCTTTCTTT. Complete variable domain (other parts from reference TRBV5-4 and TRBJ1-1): ETGVTQSPTHLIKTRGQQVTLRCSSQSGHNTVSWYQQALGQGPQFIFQYYREEENGRGNFPPRFSGLQFPNYSSELNVNALELDDSALYLCASSLTGGVEAFFGQGTRLTVV.

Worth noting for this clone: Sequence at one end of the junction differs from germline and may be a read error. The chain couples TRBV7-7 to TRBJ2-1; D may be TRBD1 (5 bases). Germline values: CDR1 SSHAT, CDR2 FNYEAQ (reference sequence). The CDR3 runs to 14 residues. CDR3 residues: CASSRIDSYNEQFF. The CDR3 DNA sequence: TGTGCTAGCAGCCGCATTGACAGTTACAATGAGCAGTTCTTC.

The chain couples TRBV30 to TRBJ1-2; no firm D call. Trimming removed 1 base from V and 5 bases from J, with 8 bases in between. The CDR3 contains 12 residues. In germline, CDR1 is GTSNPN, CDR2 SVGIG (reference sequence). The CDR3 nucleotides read TGTGCCTGGAGTGCATACAGATATGGCTACACCTTC. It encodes CAWSAYRYGYTF.

The CDR3 is CSASRGGPGYGYTF. CDR3 coding DNA: TGCAGTGCTAGTAGGGGGGGCCCTGGGTATGGCTACACCTTC. The chain is built from TRBV20-1 and TRBJ1-2; the D gene is possibly TRBD1 (6 bases). There are 14 residues in the CDR3. The V gene's germline CDR1 is DFQATT and CDR2 SNEGSKA (reference sequence). Trimming removed 3 bases from V and 5 bases from J, with 16 bases in between.

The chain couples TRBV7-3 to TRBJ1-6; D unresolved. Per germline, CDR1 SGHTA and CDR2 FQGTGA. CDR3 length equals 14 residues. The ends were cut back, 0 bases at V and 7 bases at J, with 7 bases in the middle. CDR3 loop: CASSLTYGNSPLHF. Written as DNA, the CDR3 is TGTGCCAGCAGCTTAACGTACGGGAATTCACCCCTCCACTTT.

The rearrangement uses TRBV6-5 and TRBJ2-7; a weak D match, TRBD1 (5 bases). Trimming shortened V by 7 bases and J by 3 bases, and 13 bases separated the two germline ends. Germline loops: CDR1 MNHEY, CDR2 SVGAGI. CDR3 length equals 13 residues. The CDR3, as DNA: TGTGCCAGCAAACAGGTTGGGCACTACGAGCAGTACTTC. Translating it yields CASKQVGHYEQYF.

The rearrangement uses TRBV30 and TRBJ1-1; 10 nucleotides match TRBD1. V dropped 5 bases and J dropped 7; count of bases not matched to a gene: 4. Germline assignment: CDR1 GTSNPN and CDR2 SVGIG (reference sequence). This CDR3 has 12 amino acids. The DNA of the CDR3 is TGTGCCTGGGGGGGACAGGGGCTTGAAGCTTTCTTT. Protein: CAWGGQGLEAFF.

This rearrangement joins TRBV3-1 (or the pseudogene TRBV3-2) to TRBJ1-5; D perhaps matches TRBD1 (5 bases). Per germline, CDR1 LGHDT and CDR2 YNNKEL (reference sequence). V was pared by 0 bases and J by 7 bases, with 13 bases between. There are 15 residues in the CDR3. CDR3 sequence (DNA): TGTGCCAGCAGCCAAGAGGGCAGGGAGGGACAGCCCCAGCATTTT. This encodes CASSQEGREGQPQHF.

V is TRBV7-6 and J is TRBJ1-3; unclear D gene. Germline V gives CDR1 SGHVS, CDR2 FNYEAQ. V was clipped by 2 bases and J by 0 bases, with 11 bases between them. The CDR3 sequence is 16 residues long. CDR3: CASSLYGQSSGNTIYF. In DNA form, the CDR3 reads TGTGCCAGCAGCTTATATGGCCAAAGCTCTGGAAACACCATATATTTT.

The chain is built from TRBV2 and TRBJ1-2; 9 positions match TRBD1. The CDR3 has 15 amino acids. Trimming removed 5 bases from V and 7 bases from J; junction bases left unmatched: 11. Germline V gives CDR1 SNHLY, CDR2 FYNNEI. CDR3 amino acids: CASSSTIQGAGGYTF. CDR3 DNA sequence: TGTGCCAGCAGTTCGACGATACAGGGGGCCGGTGGCTACACCTTC.

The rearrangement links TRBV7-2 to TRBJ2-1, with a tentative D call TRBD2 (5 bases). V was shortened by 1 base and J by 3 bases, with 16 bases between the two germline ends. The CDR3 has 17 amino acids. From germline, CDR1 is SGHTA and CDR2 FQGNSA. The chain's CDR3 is CASSLVRAVQLYNEQFF. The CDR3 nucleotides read TGTGCCAGCAGCTTAGTGCGGGCCGTCCAACTCTACAATGAGCAGTTCTTC.

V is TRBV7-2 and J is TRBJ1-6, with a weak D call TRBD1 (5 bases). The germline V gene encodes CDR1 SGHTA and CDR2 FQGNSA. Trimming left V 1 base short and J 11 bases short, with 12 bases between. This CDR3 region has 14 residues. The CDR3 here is CASSLGQLFTPLHF. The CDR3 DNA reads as TGTGCCAGCAGCTTAGGACAGCTTTTCACACCCCTCCACTTT.

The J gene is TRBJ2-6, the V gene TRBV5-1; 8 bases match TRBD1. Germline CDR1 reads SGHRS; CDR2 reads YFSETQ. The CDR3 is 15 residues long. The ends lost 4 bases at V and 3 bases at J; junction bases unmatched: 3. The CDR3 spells CASSVGTGGANVLTF. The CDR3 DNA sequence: TGCGCCAGCAGCGTTGGGACAGGTGGGGCCAACGTCCTGACTTTC.

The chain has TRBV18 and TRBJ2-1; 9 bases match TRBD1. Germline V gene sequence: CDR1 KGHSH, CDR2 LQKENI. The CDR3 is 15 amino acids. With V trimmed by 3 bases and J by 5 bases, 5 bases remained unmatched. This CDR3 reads CASSPGQGRNNEQFF. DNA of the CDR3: TGTGCCAGCTCACCCGGACAGGGGCGTAACAATGAGCAGTTCTTC.

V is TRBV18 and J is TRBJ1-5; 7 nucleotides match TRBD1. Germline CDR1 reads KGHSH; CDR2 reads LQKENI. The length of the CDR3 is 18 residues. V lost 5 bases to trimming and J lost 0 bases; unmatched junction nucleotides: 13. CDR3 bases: TGTGCCAGCTCAGCCCGGGACAGATCAAGCCATAGCAATCAGCCCCAGCATTTT. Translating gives CASSARDRSSHSNQPQHF.

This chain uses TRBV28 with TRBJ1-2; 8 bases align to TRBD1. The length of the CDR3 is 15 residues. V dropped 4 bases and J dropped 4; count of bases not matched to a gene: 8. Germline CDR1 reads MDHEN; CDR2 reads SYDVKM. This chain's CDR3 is CASSSGQGRGYGYTF. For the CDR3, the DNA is TGTGCCAGCAGTTCAGGACAGGGAAGGGGCTATGGCTACACCTTC.

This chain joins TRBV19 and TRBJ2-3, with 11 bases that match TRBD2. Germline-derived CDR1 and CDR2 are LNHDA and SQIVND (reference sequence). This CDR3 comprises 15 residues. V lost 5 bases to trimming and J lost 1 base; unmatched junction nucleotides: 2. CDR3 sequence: CASSATSGGTDTQYF. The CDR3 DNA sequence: TGTGCCAGTAGTGCGACTAGCGGGGGCACAGATACGCAGTATTTT.

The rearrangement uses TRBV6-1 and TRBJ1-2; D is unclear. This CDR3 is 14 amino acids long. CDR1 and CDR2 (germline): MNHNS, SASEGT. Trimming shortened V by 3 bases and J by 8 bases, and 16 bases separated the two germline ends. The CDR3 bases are TGTGCCAGCAGTGAGGAGGTCTGGGCAGAGGGCTACACCTTC. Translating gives CASSEEVWAEGYTF.

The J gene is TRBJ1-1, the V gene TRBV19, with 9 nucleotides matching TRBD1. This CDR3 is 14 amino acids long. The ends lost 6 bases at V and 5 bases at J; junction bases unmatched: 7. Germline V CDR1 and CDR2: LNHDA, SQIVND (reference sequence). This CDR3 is CASRSGQGFTEAFF. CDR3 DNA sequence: TGTGCCAGTAGGTCGGGACAGGGTTTTACTGAAGCTTTCTTT.

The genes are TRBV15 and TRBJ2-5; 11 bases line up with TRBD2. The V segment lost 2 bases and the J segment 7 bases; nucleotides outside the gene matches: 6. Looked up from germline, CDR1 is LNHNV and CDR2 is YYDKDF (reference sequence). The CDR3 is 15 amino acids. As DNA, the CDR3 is TGTGCCACCAGCAGACTTAGCGGGGGGGCTGGGACCCAGTACTTC. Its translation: CATSRLSGGAGTQYF. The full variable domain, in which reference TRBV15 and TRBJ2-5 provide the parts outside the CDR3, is DAMVIQNPRYQVTQFGKPVTLSCSQTLNHNVMYWYQQKSSQAPKLLFHYYDKDFNNEADTPDNFQSRRPNTSFCFLDIRSPGLGDTAMYLCATSRLSGGAGTQYFGPGTRLLVL.

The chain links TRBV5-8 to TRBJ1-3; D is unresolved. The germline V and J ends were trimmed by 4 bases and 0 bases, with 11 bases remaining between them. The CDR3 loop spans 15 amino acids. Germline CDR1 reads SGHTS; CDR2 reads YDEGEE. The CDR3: CASSPPRSSGNTIYF. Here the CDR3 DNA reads TGTGCCAGCAGCCCCCCCCGGAGCTCTGGAAACACCATATATTTT.

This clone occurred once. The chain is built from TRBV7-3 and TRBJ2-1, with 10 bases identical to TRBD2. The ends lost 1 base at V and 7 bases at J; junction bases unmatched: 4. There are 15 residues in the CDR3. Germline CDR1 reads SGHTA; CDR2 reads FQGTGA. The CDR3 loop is CASSLNSGGTNEQFF. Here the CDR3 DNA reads TGTGCCAGCAGCTTAAATAGCGGGGGGACGAATGAGCAGTTCTTC.

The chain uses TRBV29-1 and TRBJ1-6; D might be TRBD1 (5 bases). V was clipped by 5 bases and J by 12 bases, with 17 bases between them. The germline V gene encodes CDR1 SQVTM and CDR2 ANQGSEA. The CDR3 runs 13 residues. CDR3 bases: TGCAGCGTTAAGTCTTCAGGGTCTGGACCCCTCCACTTT. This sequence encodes CSVKSSGSGPLHF.

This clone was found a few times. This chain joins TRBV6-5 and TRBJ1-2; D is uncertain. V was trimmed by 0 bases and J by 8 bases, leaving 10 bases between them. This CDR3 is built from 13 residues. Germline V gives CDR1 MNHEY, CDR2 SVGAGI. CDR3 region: CASSYSGGLGYTF. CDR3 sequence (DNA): TGTGCCAGCAGTTACTCAGGAGGACTGGGCTACACCTTC.

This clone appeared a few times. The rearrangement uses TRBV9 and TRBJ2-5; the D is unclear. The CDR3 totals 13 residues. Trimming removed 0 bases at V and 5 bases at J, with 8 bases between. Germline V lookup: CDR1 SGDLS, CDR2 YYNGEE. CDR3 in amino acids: CASSVATGETQYF. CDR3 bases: TGTGCCAGCAGCGTAGCTACCGGGGAGACCCAGTACTTC. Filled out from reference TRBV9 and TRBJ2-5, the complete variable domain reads DSGVTQTPKHLITATGQRVTLRCSPRSGDLSVYWYQQSLDQGLQFLIQYYNGEERAKGNILERFSAQQFPDLHSELNLSSLELGDSALYFCASSVATGETQYFGPGTRLLVL.